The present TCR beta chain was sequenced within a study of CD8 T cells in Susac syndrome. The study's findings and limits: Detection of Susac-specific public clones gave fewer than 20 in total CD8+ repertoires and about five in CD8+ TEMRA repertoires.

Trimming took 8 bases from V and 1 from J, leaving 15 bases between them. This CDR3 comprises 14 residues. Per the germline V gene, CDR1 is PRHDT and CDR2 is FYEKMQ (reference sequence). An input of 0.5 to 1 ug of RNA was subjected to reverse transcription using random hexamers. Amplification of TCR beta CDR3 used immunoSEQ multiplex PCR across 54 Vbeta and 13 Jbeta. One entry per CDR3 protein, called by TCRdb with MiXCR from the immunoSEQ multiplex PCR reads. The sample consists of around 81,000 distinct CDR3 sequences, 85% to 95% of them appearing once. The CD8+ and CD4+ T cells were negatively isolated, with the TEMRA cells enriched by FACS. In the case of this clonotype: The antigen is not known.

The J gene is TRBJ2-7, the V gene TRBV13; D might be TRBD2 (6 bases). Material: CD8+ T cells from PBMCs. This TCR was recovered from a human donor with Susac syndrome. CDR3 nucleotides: TGTGCCAGCCAGCCCGGGGGTAGGTCCTACGAGCAGTACTTC. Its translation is CASQPGGRSYEQYF. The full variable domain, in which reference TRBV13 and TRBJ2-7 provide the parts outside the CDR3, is AAGVIQSPRHLIKEKRETATLKCYPIPRHDTVYWYQQGPGQDPQFLISFYEKMQSDKGSIPDRFSAQQFSDYHSELNMSSLELGDSALYFCASQPGGRSYEQYFGPGTRLTVT.